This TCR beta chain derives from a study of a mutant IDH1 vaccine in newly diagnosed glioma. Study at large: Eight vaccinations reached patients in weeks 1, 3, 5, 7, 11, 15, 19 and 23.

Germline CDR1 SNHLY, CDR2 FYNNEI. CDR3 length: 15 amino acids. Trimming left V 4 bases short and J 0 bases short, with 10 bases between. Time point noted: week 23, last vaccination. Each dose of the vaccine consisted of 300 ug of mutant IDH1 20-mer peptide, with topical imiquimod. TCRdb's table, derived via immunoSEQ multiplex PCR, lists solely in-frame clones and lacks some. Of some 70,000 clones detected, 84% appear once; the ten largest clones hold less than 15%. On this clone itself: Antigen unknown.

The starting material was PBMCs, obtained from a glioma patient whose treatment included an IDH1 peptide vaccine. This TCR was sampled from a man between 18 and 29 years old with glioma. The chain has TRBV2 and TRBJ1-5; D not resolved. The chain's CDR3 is CASSAARVSNQPQHF. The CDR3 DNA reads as TGTGCCAGCAGTGCCGCAAGGGTTAGCAATCAGCCCCAGCATTTT.